This T cell receptor (beta chain) derives from a study of regulatory T cells in long-lasting Graves disease. In building TCR beta libraries, iRepertoire HTBI primers were used together with Arm-PCR of CDR3 regions. TCRdb processed the multiplex PCR reads anew with MiXCR; each CDR3 protein has one entry. The sample records some 250,000 distinct CDR3 sequences, under 20% being singletons. Note on this clonotype: This likely came from a read error, as a far larger clone is one base away.

Germline-derived CDR1 and CDR2 are SNHLY and FYNNEI. There are 13 residues in the CDR3. Time point in this sample: newly diagnosed GD, antithyroid drugs for less than 3 months. With RNA extracted from PBMCs as input, the TCR library was made. These data also featured in a second study, about T cells in Graves' hyperthyroidism and ophthalmopathy.

This chain connects TRBV2 to TRBJ2-1, with a weak D call TRBD2 (5 bases). The DNA end is a closer match to TRBJ2-5, so the J assignment may be wrong. The source is a young woman with Graves disease. The sequenced sample was peripheral blood mononuclear cells (PBMCs), obtained at new diagnosis, from a patient treated with antithyroid drugs. The CDR3 DNA follows: TGTGCCAGCGGCTTATTACTAGTAGAGACCCAGTACTTC. Its translation: CASGLLLVETQYF.